This is a list of T cell receptor beta chains from one sample in a study of blood T cell repertoires in COVID-19. Assay: immunoSEQ multiplex PCR; the TCRdb copy retains only in-frame clones and omits some. The sample has 500,000 to 600,000 clones, roughly 89% seen once; the top ten hold 7.5% to 9.5%. The sequencing sample was made of peripheral blood. These receptors were obtained from a woman aged 45-59 years with COVID-19, enrolled during active disease. CDR3s include the opening cysteine and the closing phenylalanine or tryptophan. The order of the fields is CDR3 length, clone size, J gene, V gene, D gene, CDR3 protein, CDR3 DNA. The D gene is left open where the match is weak. A row's size may be missing; if present it is once, few, many or a size class.

len: 13; abundance: .; j_gene: TRBJ1-2; v_gene: TRBV7-8; d_gene: TRBD1; CDR3aa: CASSPDRGSGYTF; CDR3nt: TGTGCCAGCAGCCCAGACAGGGGGAGCGGCTACACCTTC
len: 16; abundance: few; j_gene: TRBJ1-1; v_gene: TRBV19; d_gene: .; CDR3aa: CASSIVRRGWNTEAFF; CDR3nt: TGTGCCAGTAGTATTGTAAGGAGAGGCTGGAACACTGAAGCTTTCTTT
len: 13; abundance: .; j_gene: TRBJ1-4; v_gene: TRBV3-1/TRBV3-2; d_gene: .; CDR3aa: CASSQEGAGKLFF; CDR3nt: TGTGCCAGCAGCCAAGAGGGGGCAGGAAAACTGTTTTTT
len: 13; abundance: few; j_gene: TRBJ1-2; v_gene: TRBV29-1; d_gene: TRBD1; CDR3aa: CSAVPTGVGGYTF; CDR3nt: TGCAGCGCTGTCCCCACAGGGGTCGGAGGCTACACCTTC
len: 16; abundance: .; j_gene: TRBJ2-3; v_gene: TRBV2; d_gene: TRBD2; CDR3aa: CASSDLGLGVPDTQYF; CDR3nt: TGTGCCAGCAGTGACCTGGGACTAGGTGTTCCAGATACGCAGTATTTT
len: 14; abundance: once; j_gene: TRBJ2-5; v_gene: TRBV6-4; d_gene: .; CDR3aa: CASSVGGGAETQYF; CDR3nt: TGTGCCAGCAGTGTCGGGGGAGGCGCGGAGACCCAGTACTTC
len: 14; abundance: .; j_gene: TRBJ2-7; v_gene: TRBV28; d_gene: .; CDR3aa: CASRPGATVYEQYF; CDR3nt: TGTGCCAGCAGACCAGGGGCGACGGTCTACGAGCAGTACTTC
len: 13; abundance: .; j_gene: TRBJ1-2; v_gene: TRBV24-1; d_gene: TRBD1; CDR3aa: CATSGGQGPGWTF; CDR3nt: TGTGCCACCAGTGGTGGACAGGGCCCGGGATGGACCTTC
len: 14; abundance: .; j_gene: TRBJ2-7; v_gene: TRBV5-8; d_gene: .; CDR3aa: CASSFEGWAYEQYF; CDR3nt: TGTGCCAGCAGCTTTGAGGGATGGGCGTACGAGCAGTACTTC
len: 15; abundance: .; j_gene: TRBJ1-2; v_gene: TRBV18; d_gene: .; CDR3aa: CASSPTARDNYGYTF; CDR3nt: TGTGCCAGCTCACCAACAGCCAGGGATAACTATGGCTACACCTTC
len: 15; abundance: .; j_gene: TRBJ1-1; v_gene: TRBV18; d_gene: .; CDR3aa: CASSIGDFLNTEAFF; CDR3nt: TGTGCCAGCTCGATAGGGGATTTCCTGAACACTGAAGCTTTCTTT
len: 15; abundance: .; j_gene: TRBJ1-5; v_gene: TRBV30; d_gene: TRBD1; CDR3aa: CAWSQNRGFNQPQHF; CDR3nt: TGTGCCTGGAGTCAGAACAGGGGCTTCAATCAGCCCCAGCATTTT
len: 15; abundance: .; j_gene: TRBJ1-1; v_gene: TRBV21-1; d_gene: .; CDR3aa: CASSKVHRGHTEAFF; CDR3nt: TGTGCCAGCAGCAAAGTCCACAGGGGGCATACTGAAGCTTTCTTT
len: 14; abundance: .; j_gene: TRBJ2-1; v_gene: TRBV9; d_gene: TRBD1; CDR3aa: CASSSAGGSGEQFF; CDR3nt: TGTGCCAGCAGTTCCGCAGGGGGTAGTGGTGAGCAGTTCTTC
len: 14; abundance: once; j_gene: TRBJ1-5; v_gene: TRBV5-1; d_gene: TRBD1; CDR3aa: CASSLEGTGSPQHF; CDR3nt: TGCGCCAGCAGCTTGGAGGGGACAGGGTCACCCCAGCATTTT
len: 13; abundance: once; j_gene: TRBJ2-2; v_gene: TRBV27; d_gene: .; CDR3aa: CASTVANTGELFF; CDR3nt: TGTGCCAGCACTGTAGCGAACACCGGGGAGCTGTTTTTT
len: 17; abundance: .; j_gene: TRBJ1-2; v_gene: TRBV7-3; d_gene: TRBD1; CDR3aa: CASSPHRTGKTNYGYTF; CDR3nt: TGTGCCAGCAGCCCCCACCGGACAGGTAAGACTAACTATGGCTACACCTTC
len: 15; abundance: .; j_gene: TRBJ2-1; v_gene: TRBV5-5; d_gene: TRBD2; CDR3aa: CASSSAGLAWNEQFF; CDR3nt: TGTGCCAGCAGCTCCGCGGGACTAGCTTGGAATGAGCAGTTCTTC
len: 14; abundance: .; j_gene: TRBJ1-2; v_gene: TRBV5-6; d_gene: .; CDR3aa: CASSLRTANYGYTF; CDR3nt: TGTGCCAGCAGCTTAAGAACAGCTAACTATGGCTACACCTTC
len: 16; abundance: .; j_gene: TRBJ1-2; v_gene: TRBV4-1; d_gene: TRBD1; CDR3aa: CASRRMGQGPTYGYTF; CDR3nt: TGCGCCAGCAGACGGATGGGACAGGGCCCGACCTATGGCTACACCTTC
len: 11; abundance: .; j_gene: TRBJ1-1; v_gene: TRBV12-3/TRBV12-4; d_gene: .; CDR3aa: CASKTGTEAFF; CDR3nt: TGTGCCAGCAAGACGGGTACTGAAGCTTTCTTT
len: 13; abundance: .; j_gene: TRBJ1-5; v_gene: TRBV10-3; d_gene: TRBD1; CDR3aa: CAIKQGSNQPQHF; CDR3nt: TGTGCCATCAAACAGGGGAGCAATCAGCCCCAGCATTTT
len: 13; abundance: .; j_gene: TRBJ2-5; v_gene: TRBV7-7; d_gene: TRBD2; CDR3aa: CASSLSGGETQYF; CDR3nt: TGTGCCAGCAGCTTATCGGGGGGAGAGACCCAGTACTTC
len: 17; abundance: .; j_gene: TRBJ1-2; v_gene: TRBV7-2; d_gene: .; CDR3aa: CASSSSSGTTFNYGYTF; CDR3nt: TGTGCCAGCAGTTCCTCCTCCGGGACAACCTTTAACTATGGCTACACCTTC
len: 14; abundance: .; j_gene: TRBJ1-4; v_gene: TRBV5-4; d_gene: .; CDR3aa: CASSFQGGSEKLFF; CDR3nt: TGTGCCAGCAGCTTTCAAGGGGGTAGTGAAAAACTGTTTTTT
len: 16; abundance: .; j_gene: TRBJ2-4; v_gene: TRBV6-6; d_gene: TRBD2; CDR3aa: CASRPSGGSVKNIQYF; CDR3nt: TGTGCCAGCAGGCCGTCGGGGGGTTCGGTCAAAAACATTCAGTACTTC
len: 17; abundance: .; j_gene: TRBJ1-2; v_gene: TRBV9; d_gene: .; CDR3aa: CASSVDGYSRDSYGYTF; CDR3nt: TGTGCCAGCAGCGTAGACGGGTACAGCAGGGACTCTTATGGCTACACCTTC
len: 17; abundance: .; j_gene: TRBJ1-6; v_gene: TRBV7-9; d_gene: TRBD1; CDR3aa: CASSSPRGQGGNSPLHF; CDR3nt: TGTGCCAGCAGCTCCCCCCGGGGACAGGGAGGGAATTCACCCCTCCACTTT
len: 14; abundance: .; j_gene: TRBJ2-7; v_gene: TRBV2; d_gene: TRBD1; CDR3aa: CASRPGTGRDEQYF; CDR3nt: TGTGCCAGCAGACCCGGGACAGGGAGAGACGAGCAGTACTTC
len: 13; abundance: .; j_gene: TRBJ2-7; v_gene: TRBV4-1; d_gene: TRBD1; CDR3aa: CASSQGWDSEQYF; CDR3nt: TGCGCCAGCAGCCAAGGGTGGGACAGCGAGCAGTACTTC
len: 15; abundance: .; j_gene: TRBJ2-3; v_gene: TRBV2; d_gene: .; CDR3aa: CASRSQGLGTDTQYF; CDR3nt: TGTGCCAGCAGATCCCAGGGGCTCGGCACAGATACGCAGTATTTT
len: 13; abundance: .; j_gene: TRBJ1-2; v_gene: TRBV29-1; d_gene: .; CDR3aa: CSVGQGILDGYTF; CDR3nt: TGCAGCGTTGGGCAGGGGATATTGGATGGCTACACCTTC
len: 13; abundance: .; j_gene: TRBJ1-2; v_gene: TRBV12-3/TRBV12-4; d_gene: .; CDR3aa: CASTTDRLRGYTF; CDR3nt: TGTGCCAGCACTACTGACAGGCTTCGGGGCTACACCTTC
len: 16; abundance: .; j_gene: TRBJ1-5; v_gene: TRBV6-1; d_gene: TRBD1; CDR3aa: CASSDWATGGNQPQHF; CDR3nt: TGTGCCAGCAGTGATTGGGCGACAGGGGGAAATCAGCCCCAGCATTTT
len: 13; abundance: once; j_gene: TRBJ2-7; v_gene: TRBV11-1; d_gene: .; CDR3aa: CASSPGLIDEQYF; CDR3nt: TGTGCCAGCAGCCCAGGCCTTATAGACGAGCAGTACTTC
len: 15; abundance: .; j_gene: TRBJ2-7; v_gene: TRBV28; d_gene: TRBD1; CDR3aa: CASSPPGTGSSEQYF; CDR3nt: TGTGCCAGCAGTCCTCCCGGGACAGGGTCCAGCGAGCAGTACTTC
len: 15; abundance: once; j_gene: TRBJ2-1; v_gene: TRBV5-6; d_gene: TRBD2; CDR3aa: CASAGGLAVYNEQFF; CDR3nt: TGTGCCAGCGCCGGGGGACTAGCGGTTTATAATGAGCAGTTCTTC
len: 14; abundance: .; j_gene: TRBJ2-2; v_gene: TRBV2; d_gene: .; CDR3aa: CASTDSAGTGELFF; CDR3nt: TGTGCCAGCACGGACTCAGCCGGCACCGGGGAGCTGTTTTTT
len: 12; abundance: .; j_gene: TRBJ2-1; v_gene: TRBV7-9; d_gene: .; CDR3aa: CATRGDHNEQFF; CDR3nt: TGTGCCACGCGGGGTGATCACAATGAGCAGTTCTTC
len: 16; abundance: .; j_gene: TRBJ1-2; v_gene: TRBV5-5; d_gene: .; CDR3aa: CASSFASGWSDYGYTF; CDR3nt: TGTGCCAGCAGCTTCGCGTCAGGGTGGTCCGACTATGGCTACACCTTC
len: 15; abundance: .; j_gene: TRBJ2-2; v_gene: TRBV6-5; d_gene: TRBD1; CDR3aa: CASSIGTGGTGELFF; CDR3nt: TGTGCCAGCAGTATCGGGACAGGGGGCACCGGGGAGCTGTTTTTT
len: 15; abundance: .; j_gene: TRBJ1-2; v_gene: TRBV5-1; d_gene: .; CDR3aa: CASSLGTGVNYGYTF; CDR3nt: TGCGCCAGCAGCTTGGGGACTGGTGTGAACTATGGCTACACCTTC
len: 13; abundance: .; j_gene: TRBJ1-4; v_gene: TRBV18; d_gene: .; CDR3aa: CASSPSLNEKLFF; CDR3nt: TGTGCCAGCTCACCCTCCCTGAATGAAAAACTGTTTTTT
len: 15; abundance: .; j_gene: TRBJ2-1; v_gene: TRBV5-1; d_gene: .; CDR3aa: CASSWTHPKENEQFF; CDR3nt: TGCGCCAGCAGCTGGACTCATCCAAAAGAGAATGAGCAGTTCTTC
len: 13; abundance: .; j_gene: TRBJ1-2; v_gene: TRBV5-1; d_gene: .; CDR3aa: CASGGTGGYGYTF; CDR3nt: TGCGCCAGTGGGGGGACCGGTGGCTATGGCTACACCTTC
len: 16; abundance: .; j_gene: TRBJ2-1; v_gene: TRBV5-1; d_gene: TRBD2; CDR3aa: CASSPLAGDSYNEQFF; CDR3nt: TGCGCCAGCAGCCCACTAGCGGGGGACTCCTACAATGAGCAGTTCTTC